This T cell receptor beta chain appears in the sequencing data of a study of cytomegalovirus exposure and HLA in healthy donors. Germline V gives CDR1 LNHDA, CDR2 SQIVND (reference sequence). V lost 6 bases to trimming and J lost 4 bases, with 10 bases between them. This CDR3 comprises 14 residues. Notes on this clone: Its antigen is unidentified.

Vbeta (60) and Jbeta (13) primers were used in the PCR. Some clones are missing from TCRdb's copy, which holds only in-frame ones; the method was immunoSEQ multiplex PCR. The sample totals 100,000 to 150,000 clones. Overall study findings and caveats: Three CMV-associated chains were confirmed in vitro to be specific for CMV antigens.

The TCR was taken from a man aged 18 to 35 in good health and CMV-seronegative. The gene calls are TRBV19 and TRBJ2-6; D unresolved. Source material: PBMCs. The CDR3 DNA follows: TGTGCCAGTAGAGAGGTCTTCGGGGCCAACGTCCTGACTTTC. Amino acids: CASREVFGANVLTF. Based on the CDR3 plus reference TRBV19 and TRBJ2-6, the full variable domain is DGGITQSPKYLFRKEGQNVTLSCEQNLNHDAMYWYRQDPGQGLRLIYYSQIVNDFQKGDIAEGYSVSREKKESFPLTVTSAQKNPTAFYLCASREVFGANVLTFGAGSRLTVL.